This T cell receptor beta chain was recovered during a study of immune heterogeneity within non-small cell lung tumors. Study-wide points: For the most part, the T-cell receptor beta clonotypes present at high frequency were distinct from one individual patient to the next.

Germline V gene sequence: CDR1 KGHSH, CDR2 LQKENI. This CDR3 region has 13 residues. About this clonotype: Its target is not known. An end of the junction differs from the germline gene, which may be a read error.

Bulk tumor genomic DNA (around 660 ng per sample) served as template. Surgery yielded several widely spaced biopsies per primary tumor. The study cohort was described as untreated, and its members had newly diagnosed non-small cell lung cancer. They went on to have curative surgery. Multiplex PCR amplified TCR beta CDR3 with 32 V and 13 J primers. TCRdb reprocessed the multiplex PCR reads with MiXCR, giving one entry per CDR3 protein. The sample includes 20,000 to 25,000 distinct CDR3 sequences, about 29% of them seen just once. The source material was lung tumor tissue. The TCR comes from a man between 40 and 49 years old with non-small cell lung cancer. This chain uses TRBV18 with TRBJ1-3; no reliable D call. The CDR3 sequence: CASSFYGGNTTYF. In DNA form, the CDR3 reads TGTGCCAGCTCGTTTTACGGCGGAAACACCACATATTTT.